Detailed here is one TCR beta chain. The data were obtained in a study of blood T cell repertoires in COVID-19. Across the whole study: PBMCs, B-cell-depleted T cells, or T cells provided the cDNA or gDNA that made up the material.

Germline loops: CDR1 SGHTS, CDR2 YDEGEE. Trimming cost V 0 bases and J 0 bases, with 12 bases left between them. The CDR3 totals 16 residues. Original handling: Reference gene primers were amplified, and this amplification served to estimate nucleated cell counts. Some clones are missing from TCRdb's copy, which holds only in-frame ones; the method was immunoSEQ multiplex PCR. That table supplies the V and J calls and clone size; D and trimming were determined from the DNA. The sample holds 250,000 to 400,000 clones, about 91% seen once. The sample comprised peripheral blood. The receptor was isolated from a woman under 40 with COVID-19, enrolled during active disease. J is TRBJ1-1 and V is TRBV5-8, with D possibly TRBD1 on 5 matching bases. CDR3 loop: CASSLAGGSMNTEAFF. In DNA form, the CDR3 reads TGTGCCAGCAGCTTGGCTGGGGGGTCCATGAACACTGAAGCTTTCTTT.